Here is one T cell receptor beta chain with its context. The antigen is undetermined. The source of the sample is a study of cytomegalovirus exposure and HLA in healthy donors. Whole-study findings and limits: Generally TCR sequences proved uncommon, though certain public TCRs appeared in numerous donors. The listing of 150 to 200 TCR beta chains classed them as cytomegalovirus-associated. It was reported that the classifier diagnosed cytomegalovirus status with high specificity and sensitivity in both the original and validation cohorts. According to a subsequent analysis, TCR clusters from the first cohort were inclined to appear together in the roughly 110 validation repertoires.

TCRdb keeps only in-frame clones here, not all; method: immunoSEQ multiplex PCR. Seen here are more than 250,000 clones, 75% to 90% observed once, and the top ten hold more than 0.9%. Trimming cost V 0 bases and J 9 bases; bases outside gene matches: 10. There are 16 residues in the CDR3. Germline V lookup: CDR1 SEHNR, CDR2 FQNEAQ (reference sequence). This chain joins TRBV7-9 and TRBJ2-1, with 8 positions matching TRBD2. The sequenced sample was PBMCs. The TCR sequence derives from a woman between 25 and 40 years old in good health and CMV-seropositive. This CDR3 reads CASSLATFRGGIEQFF. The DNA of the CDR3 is TGTGCCAGCAGCTTAGCAACGTTTCGGGGGGGAATTGAGCAGTTCTTC.